The T cell receptor (beta chain) described here comes from a study of shared clonotypes between healthy human individuals (TCRdb year 2020). In the study overall: The cohort comprised a couple of women and a few men aged 18 to 49 years. Per donor, three plates each were used for CD4 naive and CD4 memory, two for CD8 naive, and one for CD8 memory. Blood TCR repertoires of 5 or 6 healthy adults were deeply sequenced to estimate repertoire size and the extent of clonotype sharing between individuals. To increase sequencing depth and limit assay-specific biases, TCR repertoire library preparation and sequencing were carried out by different laboratories using diverse techniques. Per donor, leukapheresis produced somewhere between about 0.94 and 9 billion PBMCs. Points the paper makes about the study in general: Across a few donors, around 5% of naive CD4, over 3% of naive CD8, 2.3% of memory CD4, and 0.4% of memory CD8 clonotypes were shared. Higher generation probabilities were observed for clonotypes shared by all four sorted-subset donors than for non-shared clonotypes. Naive subsets generally had larger estimated clonotype richness than memory subsets did. Sampling was restricted to blood, and TCR repertoires in tissue are likely to differ from TCR repertoires in blood. Because the study included only a small number of donors, the genetic and exposure-history diversity represented was limited. Based on pairwise subsampling, the degree of clonotype sharing among donors was expected to be affected by sequencing depth. Incomplete sequencing was indicated by rarefaction of sorted-subset datasets, despite the large sequencing depth.

Worth noting for this clone: Which antigen it targets is not known. It has no much larger one-base neighbor in the sample; base qualities were not kept. The sample has other DNA sequences that encode this CDR3 too.

From the germline V gene (reference sequence), CDR1 is PRHDT and CDR2 is FYEKMQ. Trimming costs V 1 base and J 3 bases, and their ends lie 1 base apart. The cysteine opens and the phenylalanine closes a CDR3 of 11 amino acids. The retained sequence is limited to the CDR3, 33 bases, with the frame set at the first base. The donors were healthy, HIV-negative adults who had no recently reported acute infections or vaccinations. Every donor was a Caucasian adult residing in Nashville, Tennessee, USA. CD4+ T cells were enriched by magnetic negative selection, after which naive cells were positively selected on CD45RA and the negative fraction was taken as the memory subset. Blood was collected by leukapheresis, and PBMCs were isolated by Ficoll-Histopaque density gradient centrifugation and then cryopreserved in liquid nitrogen vapor phase. Purity and quantity of every magnetically sorted T cell population were checked by analytical flow cytometry. From each sorted fraction, genomic DNA was isolated and quantified by UV absorbance on a Nanodrop 2000c.

Using the deep immunoSEQ assay, multiplex PCR amplified TCR CDR3 regions from genomic DNA. Extracted genomic DNA from each cell subset was spread evenly across all wells of several immunoSEQ 96-well plates, with each plate serving as a replicate. For sorted subsets, roughly 200 ng of genomic DNA, equivalent to around 29,000 T cell genomes, went into each replicate PCR. The purified libraries were quantified using a Qubit 3.0 fluorometer, sized with a Bioanalyzer 2100, and then quantified again using the KAPA Library Quantification kit. Every immunoSEQ 96-well plate was sequenced on a dedicated single-read 150-cycle Illumina NextSeq 550 flow cell. In the paper's pipeline: Because the immunoSEQ output included only junctional sequences and no quality scores, the filtering could not be the same as the filtering used for full-length reads. Sequences were annotated with PyIR, a Python wrapper for IgBLAST v1.9, and V/J genes and CDR3 were assigned using IMGT germline references. Reads were filtered out if the reads had weak V/J assignments (E-value above 1e-6), no CDR3, stop codons, out-of-frame junctions, or ambiguous translated residues. V3J clonotypes were defined by identical inferred V gene, J gene, and CDR3 amino acid sequence. Percentage overlap between repertoires was calculated by dividing the number of shared unique clonotypes by the size of the smaller repertoire. Repertoire richness was assessed with RTK rarefaction, the Chao1 estimator, and Recon v2.1 estimates of unobserved clonotypes. OLGA was used to compute generation probabilities for all TCRbeta clonotypes that the gDNA method yielded from four donors. TCRdb mirrors the immuneACCESS table, restricted to in-frame sequences. Some clones are absent from its copies; in checked studies, under half trace to an unresolved V gene, and the reason for the others is unknown. From that table come the V and J calls and clone size; the DNA was used to work out D and trimming. Across this sample there are around 1.6 million clones, with approximately 98% seen only once. 0.4% to 0.45% of the sample rests with the top ten.

The sequenced sample consisted of naive CD4+ T cells sorted from blood. Read against the paper, the sample's cell subset or site label means: CD45RA+ positively selected. The sequence joins TRBV13 to TRBJ2-7, with no confident D gene call. This sequence originates from a man aged 30 to 45 in good health. Here is the DNA: TGTGCCAGCAGCTTAGTCTACGAGCAGTACTTC. Translated, it reads CASSLVYEQYF. Here the CDR3 is joined to the reference TRBV13 and TRBJ2-7 genes, and the full variable domain is: AAGVIQSPRHLIKEKRETATLKCYPIPRHDTVYWYQQGPGQDPQFLISFYEKMQSDKGSIPDRFSAQQFSDYHSELNMSSLELGDSALYFCASSLVYEQYFGPGTRLTVT.